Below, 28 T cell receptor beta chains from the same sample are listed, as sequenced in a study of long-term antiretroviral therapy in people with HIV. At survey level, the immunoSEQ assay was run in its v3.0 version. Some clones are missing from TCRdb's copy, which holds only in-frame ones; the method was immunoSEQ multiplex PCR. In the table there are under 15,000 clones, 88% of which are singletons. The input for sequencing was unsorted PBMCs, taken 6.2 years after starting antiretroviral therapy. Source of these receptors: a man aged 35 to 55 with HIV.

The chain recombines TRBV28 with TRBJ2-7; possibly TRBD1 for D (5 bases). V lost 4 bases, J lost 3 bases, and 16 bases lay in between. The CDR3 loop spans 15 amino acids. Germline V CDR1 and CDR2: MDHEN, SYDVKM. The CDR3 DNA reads TGTGCCAGCAGTTGGGAAGGGGCCCACAACTACGAGCAGTACTTC. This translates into CASSWEGAHNYEQYF.

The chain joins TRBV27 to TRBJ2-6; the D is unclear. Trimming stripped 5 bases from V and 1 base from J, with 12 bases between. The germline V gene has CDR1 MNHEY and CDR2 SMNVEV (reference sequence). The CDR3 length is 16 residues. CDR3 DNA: TGTGCCAGCAGTGGTCAAAAGGGATCTGGGGCCAACGTCCTGACTTTC. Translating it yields CASSGQKGSGANVLTF.

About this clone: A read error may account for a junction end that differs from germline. Here the CDR3 reads CASRFFLHDTSLAKNIQYF. The DNA for the CDR3 is TGCGCCAGCCGCTTTTTTTTACATGACACGTCCCTAGCCAAAAACATTCAGTACTTC. The genes are TRBV5-1 and TRBJ2-4; D uncertain. Germline V lookup: CDR1 SGHRS, CDR2 YFSETQ. The CDR3 sequence is 19 residues long.

CDR3 sequence (DNA): TGTGCCAGCAGTTTATCGCAGGGGAGTGCCTACGAGCAGTACTTC. It translates to CASSLSQGSAYEQYF. This chain joins TRBV27 and TRBJ2-7; tentative D call: TRBD1 (6 bases). Germline V gene lookup returns CDR1 MNHEY and CDR2 SMNVEV (reference sequence). Deletions cut 0 bases from V and 2 bases from J, with 11 bases between. The CDR3 contains 15 residues.

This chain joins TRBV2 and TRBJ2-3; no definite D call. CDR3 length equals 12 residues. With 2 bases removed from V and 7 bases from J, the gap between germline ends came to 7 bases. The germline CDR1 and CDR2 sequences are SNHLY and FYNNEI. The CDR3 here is CASSERAYTQYF. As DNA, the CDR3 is TGTGCCAGCAGTGAACGCGCATATACGCAGTATTTT. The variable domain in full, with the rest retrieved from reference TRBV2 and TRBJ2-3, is EPEVTQTPSHQVTQMGQEVILRCVPISNHLYFYWYRQILGQKVEFLVSFYNNEISEKSEIFDDQFSVERPDGSNFTLKIRSTKLEDSAMYFCASSERAYTQYFGPGTRLTVL.

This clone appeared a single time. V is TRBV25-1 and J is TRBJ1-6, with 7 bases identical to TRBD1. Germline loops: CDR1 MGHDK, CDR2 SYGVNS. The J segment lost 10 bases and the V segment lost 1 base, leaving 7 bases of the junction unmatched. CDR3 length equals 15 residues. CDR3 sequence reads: CASSESEGGWSPLHF. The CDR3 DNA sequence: TGTGCCAGCAGTGAATCGGAAGGGGGCTGGTCACCCCTCCACTTT.

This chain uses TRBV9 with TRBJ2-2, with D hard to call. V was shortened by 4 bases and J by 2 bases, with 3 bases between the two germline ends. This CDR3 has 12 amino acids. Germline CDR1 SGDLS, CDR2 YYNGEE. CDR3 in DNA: TGTGCCAGCAGCACCAACACCGGGGAGCTGTTTTTT. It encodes CASSTNTGELFF.

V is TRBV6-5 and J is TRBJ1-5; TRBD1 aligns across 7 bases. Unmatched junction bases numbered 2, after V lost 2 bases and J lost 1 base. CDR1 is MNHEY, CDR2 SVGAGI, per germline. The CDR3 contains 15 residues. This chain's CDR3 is CASSYLGQSNQPQHF. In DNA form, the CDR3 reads TGTGCCAGCAGTTACCTGGGACAGAGCAATCAGCCCCAGCATTTT.

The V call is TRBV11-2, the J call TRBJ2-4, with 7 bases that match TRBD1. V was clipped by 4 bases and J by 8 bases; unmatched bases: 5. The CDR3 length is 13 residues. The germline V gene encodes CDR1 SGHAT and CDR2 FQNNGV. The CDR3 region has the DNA TGTGCCAGCAGCTCAGACAGGGTGGACATTCAGTACTTC. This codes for CASSSDRVDIQYF.

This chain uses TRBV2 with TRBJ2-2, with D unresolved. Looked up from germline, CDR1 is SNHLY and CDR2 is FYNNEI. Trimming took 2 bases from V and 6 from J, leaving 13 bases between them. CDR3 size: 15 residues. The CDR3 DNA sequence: TGTGCCAGCAGTGAAATACCGCCTGCATCCGGGGAGCTGTTTTTT. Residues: CASSEIPPASGELFF.

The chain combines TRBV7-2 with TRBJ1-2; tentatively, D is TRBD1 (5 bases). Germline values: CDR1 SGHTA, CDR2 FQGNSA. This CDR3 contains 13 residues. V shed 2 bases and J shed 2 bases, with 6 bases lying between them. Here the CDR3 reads CASSLQGNYGYTF. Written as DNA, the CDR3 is TGTGCCAGCAGCTTACAGGGCAACTATGGCTACACCTTC.

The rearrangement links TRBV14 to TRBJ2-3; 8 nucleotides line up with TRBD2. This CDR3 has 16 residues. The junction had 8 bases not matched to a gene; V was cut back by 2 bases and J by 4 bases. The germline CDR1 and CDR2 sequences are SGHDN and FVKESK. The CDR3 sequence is CASSQHPRGRSDTQYF. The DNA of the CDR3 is TGTGCCAGCAGCCAACATCCGCGCGGGAGGTCAGATACGCAGTATTTT.

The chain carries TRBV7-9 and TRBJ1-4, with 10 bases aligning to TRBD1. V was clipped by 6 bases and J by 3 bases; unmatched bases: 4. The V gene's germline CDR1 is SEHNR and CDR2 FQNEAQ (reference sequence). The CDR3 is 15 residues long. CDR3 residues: CASRQGTGANEKLFF. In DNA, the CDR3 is TGTGCCAGCAGGCAAGGGACAGGGGCTAATGAAAAACTGTTTTTT.

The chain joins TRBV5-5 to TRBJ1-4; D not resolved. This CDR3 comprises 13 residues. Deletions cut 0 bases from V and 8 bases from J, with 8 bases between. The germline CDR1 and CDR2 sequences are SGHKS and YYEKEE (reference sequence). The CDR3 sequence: CASSLDPVEKLFF. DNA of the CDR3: TGTGCCAGCAGCTTGGACCCCGTCGAAAAACTGTTTTTT.

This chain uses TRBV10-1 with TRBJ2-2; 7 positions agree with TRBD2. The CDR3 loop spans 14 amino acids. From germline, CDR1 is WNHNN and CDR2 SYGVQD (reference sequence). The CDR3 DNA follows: TGCGCGGGGCTGACGGGAGGTAACACCGGGGAGCTGTTTTTT. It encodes CAGLTGGNTGELFF.

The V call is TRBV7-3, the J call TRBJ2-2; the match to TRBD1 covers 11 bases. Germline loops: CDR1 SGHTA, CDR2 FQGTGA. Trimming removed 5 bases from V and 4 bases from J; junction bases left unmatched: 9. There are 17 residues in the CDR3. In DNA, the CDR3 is TGTGCCAGCAGCCCACACCGGGACAGGGGGGTCACCGGGGAGCTGTTTTTT. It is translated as CASSPHRDRGVTGELFF.

As DNA, the CDR3 is TGTGCCAGTAGTGAGATGGGTGGCTACACCTTC. It codes for CASSEMGGYTF. The chain combines TRBV19 with TRBJ1-2; D gene uncertain. The germline V gene encodes CDR1 LNHDA and CDR2 SQIVND (reference sequence). This CDR3 spans 11 amino acids. V was trimmed by 5 bases and J by 7 bases, leaving 8 bases between them.

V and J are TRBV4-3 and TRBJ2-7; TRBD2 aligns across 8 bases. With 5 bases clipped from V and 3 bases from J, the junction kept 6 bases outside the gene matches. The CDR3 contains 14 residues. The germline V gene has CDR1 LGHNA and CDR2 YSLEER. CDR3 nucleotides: TGCGCCAGCAGCGTCACCGGGACTAGCTACGAGCAGTACTTC. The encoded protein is CASSVTGTSYEQYF.

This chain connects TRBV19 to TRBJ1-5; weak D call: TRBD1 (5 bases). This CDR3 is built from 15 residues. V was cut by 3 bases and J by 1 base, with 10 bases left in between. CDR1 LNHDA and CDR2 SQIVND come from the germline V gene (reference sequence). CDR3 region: CASSMGWGSNQPQHF. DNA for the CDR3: TGTGCCAGTAGTATGGGGTGGGGGAGCAATCAGCCCCAGCATTTT. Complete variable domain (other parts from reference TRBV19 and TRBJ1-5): DGGITQSPKYLFRKEGQNVTLSCEQNLNHDAMYWYRQDPGQGLRLIYYSQIVNDFQKGDIAEGYSVSREKKESFPLTVTSAQKNPTAFYLCASSMGWGSNQPQHFGDGTRLSIL.

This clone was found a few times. DNA for the CDR3: TGTGCCAGCAGCCAAGAGATGTCCTACGAGCAGTACTTC. This gives the protein CASSQEMSYEQYF. The chain couples TRBV14 to TRBJ2-7; no firm D call. This CDR3 is built from 13 residues. Per germline, CDR1 SGHDN and CDR2 FVKESK. Deletions cut 0 bases from V and 1 base from J, with 4 bases between.

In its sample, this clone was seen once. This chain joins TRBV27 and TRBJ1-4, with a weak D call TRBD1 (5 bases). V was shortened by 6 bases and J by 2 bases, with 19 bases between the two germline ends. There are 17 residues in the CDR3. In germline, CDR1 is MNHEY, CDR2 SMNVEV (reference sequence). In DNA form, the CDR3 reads TGTGCCAGCAGCTCCGGGGCGGTGGGCTCGACTAATGAAAAACTGTTTTTT. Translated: CASSSGAVGSTNEKLFF.

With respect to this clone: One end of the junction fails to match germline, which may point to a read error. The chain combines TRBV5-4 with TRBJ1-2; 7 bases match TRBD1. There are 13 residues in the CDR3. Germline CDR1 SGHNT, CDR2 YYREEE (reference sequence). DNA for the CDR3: TGTGCCAGCAGCCAGAACAGGGGATATGACTACACCTTC. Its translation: CASSQNRGYDYTF.

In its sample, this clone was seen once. CDR3 in DNA: TGTGCCAGCAGTGAATATTTGGTTGCCTACGAGCAGTACTTC. This gives the protein CASSEYLVAYEQYF. The rearrangement joins TRBV6-1 to TRBJ2-7; D is unclear. Germline lookup yields CDR1 MNHNS and CDR2 SASEGT. CDR3 length equals 14 residues. The germline V and J ends were trimmed by 2 bases and 2 bases, with 10 bases remaining between them.

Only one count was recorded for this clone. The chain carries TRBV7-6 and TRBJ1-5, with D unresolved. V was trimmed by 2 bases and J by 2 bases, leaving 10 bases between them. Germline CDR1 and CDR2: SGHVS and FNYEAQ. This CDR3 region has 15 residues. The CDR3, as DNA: TGTGCCAGCAGCTTAACGGAATTGGGCAATCAGCCCCAGCATTTT. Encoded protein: CASSLTELGNQPQHF.

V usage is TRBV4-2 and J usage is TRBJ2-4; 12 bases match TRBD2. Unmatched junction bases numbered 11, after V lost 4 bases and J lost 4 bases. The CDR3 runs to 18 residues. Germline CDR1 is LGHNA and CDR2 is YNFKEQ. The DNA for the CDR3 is TGTGCCAGCAGCCCTCTAGCGGGAGGGTCTTCGGGGAAAAACATTCAGTACTTC. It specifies CASSPLAGGSSGKNIQYF.

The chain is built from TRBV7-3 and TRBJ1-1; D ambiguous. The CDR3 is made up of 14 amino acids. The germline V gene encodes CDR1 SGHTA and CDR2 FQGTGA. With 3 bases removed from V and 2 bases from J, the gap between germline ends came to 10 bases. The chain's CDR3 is CASSLLGANTEAFF. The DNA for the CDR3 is TGTGCCAGCAGCTTGCTGGGAGCAAACACTGAAGCTTTCTTT. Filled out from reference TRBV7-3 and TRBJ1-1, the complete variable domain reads GAGVSQTPSNKVTEKGKYVELRCDPISGHTALYWYRQSLGQGPEFLIYFQGTGAADDSGLPNDRFFAVRPEGSVSTLKIQRTERGDSAVYLCASSLLGANTEAFFGQGTRLTVV.

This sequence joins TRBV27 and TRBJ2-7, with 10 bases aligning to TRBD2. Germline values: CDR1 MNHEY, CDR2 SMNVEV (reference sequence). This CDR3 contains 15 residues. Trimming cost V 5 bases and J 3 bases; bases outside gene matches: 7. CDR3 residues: CASSPLAGDNYEQYF. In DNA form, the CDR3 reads TGTGCCAGCAGTCCGCTAGCGGGAGATAACTACGAGCAGTACTTC.

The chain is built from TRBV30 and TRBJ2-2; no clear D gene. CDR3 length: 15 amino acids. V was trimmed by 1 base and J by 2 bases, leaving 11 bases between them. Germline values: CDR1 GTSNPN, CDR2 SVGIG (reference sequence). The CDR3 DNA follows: TGTGCCTGGAGTGGTGGGCCTTTCAACACCGGGGAGCTGTTTTTT. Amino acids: CAWSGGPFNTGELFF.